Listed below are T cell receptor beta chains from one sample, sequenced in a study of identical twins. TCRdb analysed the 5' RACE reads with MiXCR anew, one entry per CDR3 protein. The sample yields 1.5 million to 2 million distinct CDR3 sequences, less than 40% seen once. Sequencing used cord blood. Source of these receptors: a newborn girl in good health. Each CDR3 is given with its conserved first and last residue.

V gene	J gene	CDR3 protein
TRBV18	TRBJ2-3	CASSPNNLAGRTDTQYF
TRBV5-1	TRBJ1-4	CASSRGGAKGTNEKLFF
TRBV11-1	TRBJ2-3	CASSLANRVLGLAVPNSTDTQYF
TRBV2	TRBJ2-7	CATGQGALYEQYF
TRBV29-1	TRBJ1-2	CSTLPANTNYGYTF
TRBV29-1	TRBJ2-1	CSVELGYNEQFF
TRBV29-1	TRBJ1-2	CSVELGRPIYGYTF
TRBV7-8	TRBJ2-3	CASSLGLGLTSRTDTQYF
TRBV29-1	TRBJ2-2	CSVRTSSNTGELFF
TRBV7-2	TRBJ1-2	CASSAGQFLYDYTF
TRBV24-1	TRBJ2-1	CATSEPGLAGGNEQFF
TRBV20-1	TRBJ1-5	CSARDRWGKGSNQPQHF
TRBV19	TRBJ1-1	CASSRARQGETEAFF
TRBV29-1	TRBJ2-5	CSVDSAYQETQYF
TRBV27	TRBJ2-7	CANLSGSTYEQYF
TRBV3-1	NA	CASSRGLAGYNEQYF
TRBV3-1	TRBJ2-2	CASSQVIMGGTGELFF
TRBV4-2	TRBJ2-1	CASSQDLAGDSYNEQFF
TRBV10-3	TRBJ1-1	CASGRVNTEAFF
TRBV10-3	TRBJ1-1	CAIMRLLNTEAFF
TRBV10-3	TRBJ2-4	CAISESTGLAKNIQYF
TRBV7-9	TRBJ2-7	CASSLTLVRGRSYEQYF
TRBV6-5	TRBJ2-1	CASSAGTSGSYNEQFF
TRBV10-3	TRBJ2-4	CAISESTGAKNIQYF
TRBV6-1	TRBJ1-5	CASRGTVYQPQHF
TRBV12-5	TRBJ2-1	CASGLTSGTSGGDIEQFF
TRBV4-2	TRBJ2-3	CASSQESRPSTDTQYF
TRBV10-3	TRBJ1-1	CAISERARGAFF
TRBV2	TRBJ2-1	CASTLAGIYNEQFF
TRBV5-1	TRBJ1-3	CASSPRGPGNTIYF
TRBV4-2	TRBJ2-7	CASSQDNLRSGVSYEQYF
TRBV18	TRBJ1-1	CASSLQRGQGYTEAFF
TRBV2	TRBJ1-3	CASRDRTNSGNTIYF
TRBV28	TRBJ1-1	CASSFQGVNTEAFF
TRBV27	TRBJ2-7	CASSLGGGNKRTYEQYF
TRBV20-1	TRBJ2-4	CSAGGTSLAKNTQYF
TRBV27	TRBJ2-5	CASSLRNQEAQYF
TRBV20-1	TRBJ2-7	CSAREVGGEVFYEQYF
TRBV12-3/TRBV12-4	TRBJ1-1	CAIKTGTLGVAFF
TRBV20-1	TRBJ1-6	CSARDPGQGDNSPLHF
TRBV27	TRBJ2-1	CASSLGSGDCNEQFF
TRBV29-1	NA	CSVLRQGGHEQYF
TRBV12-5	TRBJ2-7	CASGRDINYEQYF
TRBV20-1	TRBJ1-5	CSARDIYSNQPQHF
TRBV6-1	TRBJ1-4	CASSERSRTINEKLFF
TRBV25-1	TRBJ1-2	CASSVTGGAEGYTF
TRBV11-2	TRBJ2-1	CASSLDLHPDNEQFF
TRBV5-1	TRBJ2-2	CASSLNSLTGELFF
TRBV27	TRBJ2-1	CASSFGLLNEQFF
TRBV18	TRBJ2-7	CASSPRTGLDEQYF
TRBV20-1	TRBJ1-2	CSAKTGLNYGYTF
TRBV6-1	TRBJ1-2	CASIWSSGGGYTF
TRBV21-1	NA	CASSKSEQYSNEQYF
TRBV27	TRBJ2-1	CASSPRTGVSSYNEQFF
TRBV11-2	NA	CASSFGQGASGEQYF
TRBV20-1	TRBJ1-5	CSARDGGGSGNQPQHF
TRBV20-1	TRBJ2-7	CSLGNNYEQYF